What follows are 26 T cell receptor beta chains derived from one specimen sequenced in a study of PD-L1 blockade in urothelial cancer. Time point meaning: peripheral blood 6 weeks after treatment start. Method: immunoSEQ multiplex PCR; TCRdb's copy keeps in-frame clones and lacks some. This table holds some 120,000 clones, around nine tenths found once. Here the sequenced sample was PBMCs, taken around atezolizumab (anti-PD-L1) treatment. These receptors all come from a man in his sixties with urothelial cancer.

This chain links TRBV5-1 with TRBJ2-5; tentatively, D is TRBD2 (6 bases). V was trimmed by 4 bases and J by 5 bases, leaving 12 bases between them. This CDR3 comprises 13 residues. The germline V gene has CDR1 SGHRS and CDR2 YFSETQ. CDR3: CASSLSGRETQYF. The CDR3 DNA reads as TGCGCCAGCAGCCTGTCGGGGAGGGAGACCCAGTACTTC.

CDR3 protein: CASSRAGAQPQHF. The CDR3 DNA follows: TGTGCCAGTAGCCGGGCGGGAGCCCAGCCCCAGCATTTT. The chain is built from TRBV19 and TRBJ1-5; no clear D gene. Germline CDR1 LNHDA, CDR2 SQIVND (reference sequence). The CDR3 covers 13 residues. V lost 6 bases, J lost 7 bases, and 13 bases lay in between.

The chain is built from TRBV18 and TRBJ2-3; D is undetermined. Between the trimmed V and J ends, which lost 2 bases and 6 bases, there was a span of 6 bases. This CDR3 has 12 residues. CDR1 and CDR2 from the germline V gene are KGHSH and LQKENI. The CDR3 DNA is TGTGCCAGCTCACCATGGGCGGATACGCAGTATTTT. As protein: CASSPWADTQYF.

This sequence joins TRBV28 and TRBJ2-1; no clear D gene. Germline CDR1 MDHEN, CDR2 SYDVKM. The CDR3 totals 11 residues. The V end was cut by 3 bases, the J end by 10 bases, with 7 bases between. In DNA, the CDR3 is TGTGCCAGCAGTTTTAAGACAGAGCAGTTCTTC. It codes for CASSFKTEQFF.

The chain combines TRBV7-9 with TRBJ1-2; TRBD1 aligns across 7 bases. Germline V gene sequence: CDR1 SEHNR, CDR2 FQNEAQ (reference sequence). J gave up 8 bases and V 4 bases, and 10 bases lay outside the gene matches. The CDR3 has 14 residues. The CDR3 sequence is CASSWDGQEGGYTF. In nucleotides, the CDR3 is TGTGCCAGCAGCTGGGACGGACAGGAAGGAGGCTACACCTTC.

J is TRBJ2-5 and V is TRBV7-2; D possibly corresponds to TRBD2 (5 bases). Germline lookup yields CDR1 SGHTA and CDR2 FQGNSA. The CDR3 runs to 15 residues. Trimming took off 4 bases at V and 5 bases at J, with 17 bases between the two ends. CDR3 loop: CASSSSPQAVETQYF. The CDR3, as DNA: TGTGCCAGCAGCTCCAGCCCACAAGCGGTGGAGACCCAGTACTTC. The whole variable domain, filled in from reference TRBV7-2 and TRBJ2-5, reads GAGVSQSPSNKVTEKGKDVELRCDPISGHTALYWYRQSLGQGLEFLIYFQGNSAPDKSGLPSDRFSAERTGGSVSTLTIQRTQQEDSAVYLCASSSSPQAVETQYFGPGTRLLVL.

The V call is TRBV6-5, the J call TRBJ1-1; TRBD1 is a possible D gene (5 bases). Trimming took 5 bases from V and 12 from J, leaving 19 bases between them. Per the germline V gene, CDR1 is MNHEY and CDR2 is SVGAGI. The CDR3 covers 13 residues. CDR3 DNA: TGTGCCAGCAGTCCTGGGACCGGACTAGTGACTTTCTTT. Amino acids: CASSPGTGLVTFF.

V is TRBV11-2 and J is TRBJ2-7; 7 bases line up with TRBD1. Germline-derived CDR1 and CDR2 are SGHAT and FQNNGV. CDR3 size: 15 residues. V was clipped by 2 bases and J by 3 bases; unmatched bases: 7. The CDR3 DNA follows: TGTGCCAGCAGCTTATCCGACAGGGCGTTCTACGAGCAGTACTTC. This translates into CASSLSDRAFYEQYF.

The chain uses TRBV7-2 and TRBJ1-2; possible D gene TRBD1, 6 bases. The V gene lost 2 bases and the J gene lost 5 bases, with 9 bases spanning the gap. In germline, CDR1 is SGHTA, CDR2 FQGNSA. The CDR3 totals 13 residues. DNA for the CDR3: TGTGCCAGCAGCTTATGGGACAAATATGGCTACACCTTC. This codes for CASSLWDKYGYTF.

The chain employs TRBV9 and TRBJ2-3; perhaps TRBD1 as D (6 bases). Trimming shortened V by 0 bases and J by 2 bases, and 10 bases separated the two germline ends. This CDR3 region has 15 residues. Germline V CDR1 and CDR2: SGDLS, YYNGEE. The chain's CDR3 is CASSVEGEHTDTQYF. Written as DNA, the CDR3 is TGTGCCAGCAGCGTAGAGGGGGAACACACAGATACGCAGTATTTT.

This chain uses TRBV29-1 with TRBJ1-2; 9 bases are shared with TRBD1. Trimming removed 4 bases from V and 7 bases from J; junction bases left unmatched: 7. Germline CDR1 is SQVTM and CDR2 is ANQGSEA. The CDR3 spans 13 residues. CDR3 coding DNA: TGCAGCGTTGCTCACAGGGGGCGCGGTGGCTACACCTTC. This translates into CSVAHRGRGGYTF.

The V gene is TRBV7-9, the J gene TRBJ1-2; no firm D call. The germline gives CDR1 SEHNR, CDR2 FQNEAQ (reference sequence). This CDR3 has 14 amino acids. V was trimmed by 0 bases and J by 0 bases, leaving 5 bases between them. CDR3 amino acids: CASSLAEANYGYTF. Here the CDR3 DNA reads TGTGCCAGCAGCTTAGCCGAGGCTAACTATGGCTACACCTTC.

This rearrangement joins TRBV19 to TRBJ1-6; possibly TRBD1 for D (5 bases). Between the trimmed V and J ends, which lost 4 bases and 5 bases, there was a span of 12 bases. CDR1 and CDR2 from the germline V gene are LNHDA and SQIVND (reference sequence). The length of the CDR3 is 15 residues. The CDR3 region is CASSRTRDNNSPLHF. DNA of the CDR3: TGTGCCAGTAGTAGGACCAGGGATAATAATTCACCCCTCCACTTT.

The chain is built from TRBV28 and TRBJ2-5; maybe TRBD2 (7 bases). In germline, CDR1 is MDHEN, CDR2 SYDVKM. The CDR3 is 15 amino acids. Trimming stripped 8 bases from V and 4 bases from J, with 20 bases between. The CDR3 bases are TGTGCCAGCTCTGCCCTGGGGAGGGGGGGAGAGACCCAGTACTTC. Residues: CASSALGRGGETQYF. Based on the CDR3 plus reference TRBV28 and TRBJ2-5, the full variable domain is DVKVTQSSRYLVKRTGEKVFLECVQDMDHENMFWYRQDPGLGLRLIYFSYDVKMKEKGDIPEGYSVSREKKERFSLILESASTNQTSMYLCASSALGRGGETQYFGPGTRLLVL.

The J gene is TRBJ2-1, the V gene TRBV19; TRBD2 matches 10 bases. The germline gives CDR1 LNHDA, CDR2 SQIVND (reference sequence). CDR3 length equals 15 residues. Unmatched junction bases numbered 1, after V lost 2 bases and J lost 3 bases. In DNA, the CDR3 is TGTGCCAGTAGTATAAGGACTAGCGGCTACAATGAGCAGTTCTTC. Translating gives CASSIRTSGYNEQFF.

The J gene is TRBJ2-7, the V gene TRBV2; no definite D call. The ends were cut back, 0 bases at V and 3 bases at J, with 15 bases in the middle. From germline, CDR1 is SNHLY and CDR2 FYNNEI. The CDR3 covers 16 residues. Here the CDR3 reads CASSEAPGSLVYEQYF. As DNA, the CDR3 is TGTGCCAGCAGTGAAGCGCCAGGATCTTTGGTCTACGAGCAGTACTTC. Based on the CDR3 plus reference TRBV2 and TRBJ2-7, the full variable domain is EPEVTQTPSHQVTQMGQEVILRCVPISNHLYFYWYRQILGQKVEFLVSFYNNEISEKSEIFDDQFSVERPDGSNFTLKIRSTKLEDSAMYFCASSEAPGSLVYEQYFGPGTRLTVT.

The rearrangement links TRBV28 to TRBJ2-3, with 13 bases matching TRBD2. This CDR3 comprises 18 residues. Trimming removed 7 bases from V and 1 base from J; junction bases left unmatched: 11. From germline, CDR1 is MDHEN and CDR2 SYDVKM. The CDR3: CASTVIGLAGEGTDTQYF. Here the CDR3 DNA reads TGTGCCAGCACAGTGATCGGACTAGCGGGAGAAGGCACAGATACGCAGTATTTT.

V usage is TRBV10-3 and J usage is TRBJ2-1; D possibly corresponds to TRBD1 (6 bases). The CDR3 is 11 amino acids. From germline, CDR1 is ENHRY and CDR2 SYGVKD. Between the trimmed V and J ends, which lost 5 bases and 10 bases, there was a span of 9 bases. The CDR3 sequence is CAISPGTEQFF. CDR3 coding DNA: TGTGCCATCAGTCCCGGGACAGAGCAGTTCTTC.

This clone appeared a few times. The CDR3 sequence is CASRWRSSGNTIYF. The DNA for the CDR3 is TGTGCCAGCAGATGGAGATCTTCTGGAAACACCATATATTTT. The chain combines TRBV6-5 with TRBJ1-3, with D hard to call. The V end was cut by 6 bases, the J end by 1 base, with 10 bases between. The germline CDR1 and CDR2 sequences are MNHEY and SVGAGI. The CDR3 consists of 14 residues.

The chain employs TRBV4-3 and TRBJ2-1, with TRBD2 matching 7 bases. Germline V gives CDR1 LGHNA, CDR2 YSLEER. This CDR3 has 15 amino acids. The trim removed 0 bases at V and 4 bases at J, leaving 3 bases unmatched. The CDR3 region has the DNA TGCGCCAGCAGCCAAGATGGGGGGGGGTACAATGAGCAGTTCTTC. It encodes CASSQDGGGYNEQFF.

In DNA, the CDR3 is TGCGCCAGCAGCTCCAAGGGACAGCTTACTGAAGCTTTCTTT. Translating gives CASSSKGQLTEAFF. This chain connects TRBV5-1 to TRBJ1-1; TRBD1 matches at 7 bases. Looked up from germline, CDR1 is SGHRS and CDR2 is YFSETQ. CDR3 length equals 14 residues. The V gene end was trimmed by 3 bases and the J gene end by 5 bases; junction bases not matched to a gene: 7. Supplemented by reference TRBV5-1 and TRBJ1-1, the full variable domain reads KAGVTQTPRYLIKTRGQQVTLSCSPISGHRSVSWYQQTPGQGLQFLFEYFSETQRNKGNFPGRFSGRQFSNSRSEMNVSTLELGDSALYLCASSSKGQLTEAFFGQGTRLTVV.

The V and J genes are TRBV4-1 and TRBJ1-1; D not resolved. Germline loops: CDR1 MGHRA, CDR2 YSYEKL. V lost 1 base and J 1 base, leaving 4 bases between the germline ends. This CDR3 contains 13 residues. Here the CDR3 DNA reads TGCGCCAGCAGCCAAGGAGGGAACACTGAAGCTTTCTTT. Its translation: CASSQGGNTEAFF.

CDR3 sequence: CASSLGQGATQYF. CDR3 nucleotide sequence: TGTGCCAGCAGCTTGGGACAGGGGGCGACCCAGTACTTC. The rearrangement joins TRBV5-6 to TRBJ2-5; 10 nucleotides line up with TRBD1. This CDR3 is built from 13 residues. Germline CDR1 is SGHDT and CDR2 is YYEEEE. The V and J ends lost 0 bases and 7 bases, in that order; junction bases with no gene match: 0. The variable domain in full, completed from reference TRBV5-6 and TRBJ2-5, reads DAGVTQSPTHLIKTRGQQVTLRCSPKSGHDTVSWYQQALGQGPQFIFQYYEEEERQRGNFPDRFSGHQFPNYSSELNVNALLLGDSALYLCASSLGQGATQYFGPGTRLLVL.

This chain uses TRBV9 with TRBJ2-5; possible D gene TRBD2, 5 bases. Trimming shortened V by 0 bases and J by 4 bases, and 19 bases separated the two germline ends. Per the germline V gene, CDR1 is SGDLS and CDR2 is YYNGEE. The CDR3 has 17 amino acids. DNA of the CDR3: TGTGCCAGCAGCGTAGGCGGTGCGGTAGCGTTGGGAGAGACCCAGTACTTC. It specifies CASSVGGAVALGETQYF.

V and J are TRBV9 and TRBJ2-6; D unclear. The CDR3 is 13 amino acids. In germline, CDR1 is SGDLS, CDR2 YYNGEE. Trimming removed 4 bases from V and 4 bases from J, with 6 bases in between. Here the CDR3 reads CASSPSGANVLTF. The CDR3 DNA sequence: TGTGCCAGCAGCCCTTCGGGGGCCAACGTCCTGACTTTC.

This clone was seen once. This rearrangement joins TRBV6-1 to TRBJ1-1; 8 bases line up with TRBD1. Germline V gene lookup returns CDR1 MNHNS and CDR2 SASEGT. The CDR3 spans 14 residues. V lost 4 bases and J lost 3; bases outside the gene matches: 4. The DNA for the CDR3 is TGTGCCAGCAGTGGCGGACAGGGTGACACTGAAGCTTTCTTT. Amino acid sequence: CASSGGQGDTEAFF.